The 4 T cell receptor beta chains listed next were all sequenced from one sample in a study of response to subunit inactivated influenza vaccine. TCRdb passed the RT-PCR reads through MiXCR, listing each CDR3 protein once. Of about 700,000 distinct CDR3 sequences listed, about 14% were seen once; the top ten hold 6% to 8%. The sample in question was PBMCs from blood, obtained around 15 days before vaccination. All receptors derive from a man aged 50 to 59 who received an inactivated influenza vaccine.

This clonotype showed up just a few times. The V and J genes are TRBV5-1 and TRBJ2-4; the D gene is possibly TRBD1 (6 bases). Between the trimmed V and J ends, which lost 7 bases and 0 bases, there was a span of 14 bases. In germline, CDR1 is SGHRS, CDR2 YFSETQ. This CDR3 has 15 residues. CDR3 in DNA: TGCGCCAGCGCCACCGACAGGATAGCCAAAAACATTCAGTACTTC. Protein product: CASATDRIAKNIQYF.

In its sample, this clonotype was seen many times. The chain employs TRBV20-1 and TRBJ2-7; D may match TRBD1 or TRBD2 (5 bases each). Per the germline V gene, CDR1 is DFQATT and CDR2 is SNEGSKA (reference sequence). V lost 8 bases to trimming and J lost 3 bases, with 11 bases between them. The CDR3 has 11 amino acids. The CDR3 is CSPIGGYEQYF. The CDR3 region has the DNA TGCAGTCCAATTGGGGGCTACGAGCAGTACTTC.

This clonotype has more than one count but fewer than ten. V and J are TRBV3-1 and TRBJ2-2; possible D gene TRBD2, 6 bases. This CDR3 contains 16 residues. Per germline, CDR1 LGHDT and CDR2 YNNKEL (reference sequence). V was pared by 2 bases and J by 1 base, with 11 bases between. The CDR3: CASSQLRGMNTGELFF. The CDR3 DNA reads TGTGCCAGCAGCCAATTACGGGGGATGAACACCGGGGAGCTGTTTTTT. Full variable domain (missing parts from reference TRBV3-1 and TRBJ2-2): DTAVSQTPKYLVTQMGNDKSIKCEQNLGHDTMYWYKQDSKKFLKIMFSYNNKELIINETVPNRFSPKSPDKAHLNLHINSLELGDSAVYFCASSQLRGMNTGELFFGEGSRLTVL.

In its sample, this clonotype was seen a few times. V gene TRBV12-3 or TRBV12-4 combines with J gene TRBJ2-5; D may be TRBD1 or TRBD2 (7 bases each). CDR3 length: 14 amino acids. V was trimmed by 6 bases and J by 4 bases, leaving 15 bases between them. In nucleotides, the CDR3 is TGTGCCAGCAGGGCGACAGGGAGGGTAGAGACCCAGTACTTC. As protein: CASRATGRVETQYF.